The entry that follows covers one T cell receptor (beta chain) sequence. Its antigen is unidentified. This specimen comes from a study of vaccination and CD4 T cells after COVID-19. Study-wide context: From HCoV-229E, HCoV-OC43, HCoV-NL63 and SARS-CoV-2, overlapping spike peptides were used to stimulate the cells.

Findings of the study overall: Median SARS-CoV-2-reactive clonotype numbers rose nonsignificantly, about 21 to 38.

Indicated treatment: roughly 11-day PBMC culture with coronavirus spike peptide pools or control peptides (ViraFEST assay). The J segment lost 5 bases and the V segment lost 1 base, leaving 4 bases of the junction unmatched. This CDR3 spans 15 amino acids. Germline loops: CDR1 LGHNA, CDR2 YSLEER. Sequencing of the DNA from cultured CD4+ T cells was carried out with the Oncomine TCR Beta short-read assay. MiXCR, run by TCRdb on the PCR reads, gives a single entry per CDR3 protein. The sample has approximately 11,000 distinct CDR3 sequences, less than 40% seen once. Sequencing input: cultured CD4+ T cells from blood. The receptor was isolated from a human donor with COVID-19. This chain connects TRBV4-3 to TRBJ2-2; 7 bases are a match to TRBD1. The CDR3 sequence: CASSQGYRGTGELFF. DNA of the CDR3: TGCGCCAGCAGCCAAGGGTACAGGGGTACCGGGGAGCTGTTTTTT.